These 6 T cell receptor beta chains share one sample of origin, sequenced in a study of blood T cells in healthy people across ages. Next came a second PCR, run for about 7 to 12 cycles, which used a sample-barcoded 5' primer along with a J-beta primer mix. TCRdb re-called the 5' RACE reads through MiXCR, storing one row per CDR3 protein. The sample yields about 570,000 distinct CDR3 sequences, about 25% seen once. This sample was also put to use in a study of T cells of mothers and their children.

Sequenced material: blood. The receptor source for this set is a boy aged 2 to 9 in good health.

This clonotype turned up a few times. The chain combines TRBV6-6 with TRBJ2-1, with D possibly being TRBD1 (5 bases). The J call could be wrong; TRBJ2-7 is a better fit for the DNA end. Germline CDR1 and CDR2: MNHNY and SVGAGI (reference sequence). The CDR3 spans 14 residues. CDR3 loop: CASRDARVSNEQYF. DNA for the CDR3: TGTGCCAGCAGGGATGCCAGGGTATCTAACGAGCAGTACTTC.

The V call is TRBV20-1, the J call TRBJ2-3; D unclear. Trimming took 5 bases from V and 6 from J, leaving 9 bases between them. Germline values: CDR1 DFQATT, CDR2 SNEGSKA (reference sequence). CDR3 length equals 11 residues. CDR3 bases: TGCAGTGCTTATGTAGCTGATACGCAGTATTTT. It translates to CSAYVADTQYF.

This clonotype was found a few times. The chain is built from TRBV14 and TRBJ2-3; D could derive from TRBD1 or TRBD2 (6 bases each). V was clipped by 4 bases and J by 8 bases, with 10 bases between them. Germline-derived CDR1 and CDR2 are SGHDN and FVKESK. This CDR3 is built from 12 residues. DNA of the CDR3: TGTGCCAGCAGCCTACAGGGAGGTACGCAGTATTTT. This gives the protein CASSLQGGTQYF.

J is TRBJ2-1 and V is TRBV7-9, with D hard to call. The CDR3 contains 14 residues. Trimming took 5 bases from V and 5 from J, leaving 13 bases between them. Germline CDR1 SEHNR, CDR2 FQNEAQ (reference sequence). CDR3 loop: CASSQMTENNEQFF. In DNA, the CDR3 is TGTGCCAGCAGCCAAATGACCGAGAACAATGAGCAGTTCTTC.

The J gene is TRBJ2-1, the V gene TRBV29-1; tentative D call: TRBD2 (6 bases). Between the trimmed V and J ends, which lost 5 bases and 6 bases, there was a span of 14 bases. Germline assignment: CDR1 SQVTM and CDR2 ANQGSEA. The CDR3 runs 13 residues. CDR3 nucleotides: TGCAGCGTTTTAGGAGGGGCAGGCAATGAGCAGTTCTTC. Its translation: CSVLGGAGNEQFF.

A word on this clonotype: An end of the junction differs from the germline gene, which may be a read error. This sequence joins TRBV12-3 or TRBV12-4 and TRBJ1-1; D remains unclear. The CDR3 sequence is 13 residues long. CDR3 nucleotide sequence: TGTGCCAGCAGTCCGACGGGTAACACTGAAGCTCTCTTT. Amino acids: CASSPTGNTEALF.